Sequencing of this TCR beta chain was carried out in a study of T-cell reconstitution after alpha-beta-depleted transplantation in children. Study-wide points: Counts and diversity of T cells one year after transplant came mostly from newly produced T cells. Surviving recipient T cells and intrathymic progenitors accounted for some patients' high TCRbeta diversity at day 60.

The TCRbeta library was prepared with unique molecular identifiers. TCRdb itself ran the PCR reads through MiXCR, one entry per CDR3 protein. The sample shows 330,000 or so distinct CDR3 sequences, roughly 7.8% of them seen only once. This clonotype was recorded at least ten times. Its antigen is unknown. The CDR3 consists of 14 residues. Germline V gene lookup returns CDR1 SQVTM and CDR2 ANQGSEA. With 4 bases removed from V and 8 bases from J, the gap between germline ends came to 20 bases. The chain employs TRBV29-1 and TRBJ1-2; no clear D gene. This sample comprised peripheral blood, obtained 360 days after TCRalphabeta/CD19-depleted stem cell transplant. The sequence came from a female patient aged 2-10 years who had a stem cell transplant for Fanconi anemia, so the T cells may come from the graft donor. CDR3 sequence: CSVVSSPFGRGYTF. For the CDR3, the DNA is TGCAGCGTTGTTTCAAGCCCATTCGGGAGGGGCTACACCTTC.